Below are 30 T cell receptor beta chains sequenced from a single sample in a study of blood T cell repertoires in COVID-19. Clones were read by immunoSEQ multiplex PCR, and TCRdb kept only the in-frame ones, dropping some. This table has around 27,000 clones, approximately 83% appearing once. Sample: peripheral blood. The receptor set was obtained from a human donor in a cohort sampled during active COVID-19.

The table lists this clone with a few counts. V usage is TRBV4-1 and J usage is TRBJ2-5; TRBD2 matches 8 bases. The V and J ends lost 4 bases and 1 base, in that order; junction bases with no gene match: 5. Germline assignment: CDR1 MGHRA and CDR2 YSYEKL. The CDR3 is 15 amino acids. CDR3 amino acids: CASSLVAGSQETQYF. The CDR3 bases are TGCGCCAGCAGCCTTGTAGCGGGGAGCCAAGAGACCCAGTACTTC.

V is TRBV6-5 and J is TRBJ2-6; possible D gene TRBD2, 6 bases. Germline V CDR1 and CDR2: MNHEY, SVGAGI. The germline V and J ends were trimmed by 8 bases and 1 base, with 12 bases remaining between them. This CDR3 spans 15 amino acids. The CDR3: CASSRGPSGANVLTF. The CDR3 DNA follows: TGTGCCAGCTCGCGGGGACCGTCTGGGGCCAACGTCCTGACTTTC.

V usage is TRBV6-5 and J usage is TRBJ2-3, with D possibly being TRBD1 (5 bases). From germline, CDR1 is MNHEY and CDR2 SVGAGI. V was pared by 7 bases and J by 6 bases, with 11 bases between. This CDR3 contains 12 residues. The CDR3 DNA is TGTGCCAGCAACAGGCGTCCGGATACGCAGTATTTT. As protein: CASNRRPDTQYF.

The chain recombines TRBV7-9 with TRBJ1-1, with D possibly being TRBD1 (6 bases). V shed 1 base and J shed 5 bases, with 14 bases lying between them. CDR1 is SEHNR, CDR2 FQNEAQ, per germline (reference sequence). This CDR3 region has 15 residues. CDR3 coding DNA: TGTGCCAGCAGCTTAGGGTCGGGGGGCGTTACTGAAGCTTTCTTT. Translating it yields CASSLGSGGVTEAFF.

The rearrangement uses TRBV19 and TRBJ2-3; tentatively, D is TRBD1 (5 bases). The CDR3 sequence is 16 residues long. V was pared by 1 base and J by 4 bases, with 15 bases between. Germline assignment: CDR1 LNHDA and CDR2 SQIVND (reference sequence). CDR3 residues: CASSIVTGFRADTQYF. CDR3 nucleotides: TGTGCCAGTAGTATAGTAACAGGCTTTAGGGCAGATACGCAGTATTTT.

The sample holds one count of this clone. J is TRBJ1-2 and V is TRBV3-1 (or the pseudogene TRBV3-2); no definite D call. The CDR3 has 13 amino acids. V dropped 5 bases and J dropped 1 base, with 8 bases sitting between them. Germline V gene lookup returns CDR1 LGHDT and CDR2 YNNKEL (reference sequence). The CDR3 coding sequence is TGTGCCAGCAGCTCTCCTAGTAACTATGGCTACACCTTC. As protein: CASSSPSNYGYTF.

The chain joins TRBV11-3 to TRBJ2-3; 9 nucleotides align to TRBD1. Germline CDR1 SGHNT, CDR2 YENEEA. With 1 base clipped from V and 3 bases from J, the junction kept 2 bases outside the gene matches. There are 15 residues in the CDR3. CDR3 in amino acids: CASSLGDRVTDTQYF. In nucleotides, the CDR3 is TGTGCCAGCAGCTTAGGGGACAGGGTAACAGATACGCAGTATTTT.

This sequence joins TRBV9 and TRBJ2-7; D might be TRBD2 (6 bases). Between the trimmed V and J ends, which lost 3 bases and 5 bases, there was a span of 12 bases. The CDR3 runs 13 residues. The germline gives CDR1 SGDLS, CDR2 YYNGEE. CDR3 amino acids: CASSAGTGDEQYF. CDR3 DNA sequence: TGTGCCAGCAGCGCCGGGACTGGGGACGAGCAGTACTTC.

CDR3 coding DNA: TGTGCCAGCAGCCCAGGGACAGGGGATTACTATGGCTACACCTTC. This translates into CASSPGTGDYYGYTF. J is TRBJ1-2 and V is TRBV27; 10 bases match TRBD1. This CDR3 is built from 15 residues. The germline CDR1 and CDR2 sequences are MNHEY and SMNVEV (reference sequence). Trimming cost V 6 bases and J 3 bases; bases outside gene matches: 7.

J is TRBJ1-5 and V is TRBV4-3; 10 positions agree with TRBD1. Germline V gene sequence: CDR1 LGHNA, CDR2 YSLEER. This CDR3 spans 15 amino acids. V gave up 3 bases and J gave up 4 bases; unmatched junction bases: 3. CDR3 nucleotides: TGCGCCAGCAGCCAGGACAGGGGGTTTAATCAGCCCCAGCATTTT. Amino acids: CASSQDRGFNQPQHF.

This CDR3 reads CASSLRVGEQYF. CDR3 nucleotides: TGTGCCAGCAGTTTGCGGGTAGGCGAGCAGTACTTC. The chain combines TRBV28 with TRBJ2-7; the D gene is possibly TRBD2 (5 bases). V was pared by 3 bases and J by 6 bases, with 9 bases between. This CDR3 region has 12 residues. CDR1 and CDR2 from the germline V gene are MDHEN and SYDVKM.

The V and J genes are TRBV11-3 and TRBJ2-5, with 11 bases that match TRBD1. V shed 5 bases, J shed 2 bases, and the junction held 7 bases outside the gene matches. Germline V lookup: CDR1 SGHNT, CDR2 YENEEA. This CDR3 is 16 amino acids long. The CDR3 loop is CASSAGQGDTQETQYF. CDR3 bases: TGTGCCAGCAGCGCGGGACAGGGGGATACGCAAGAGACCCAGTACTTC.

This clone was recorded only once. The chain recombines TRBV27 with TRBJ2-3; maybe TRBD2 (6 bases). CDR3 length: 13 residues. The germline V and J ends were trimmed by 8 bases and 6 bases, with 15 bases remaining between them. Germline assignment: CDR1 MNHEY and CDR2 SMNVEV (reference sequence). CDR3 DNA: TGTGCCAGCGCGGGACTGCAGTCGGATACGCAGTATTTT. Translated: CASAGLQSDTQYF.

This chain connects TRBV3-1 (or the pseudogene TRBV3-2) to TRBJ1-2, with a weak D call TRBD1 (5 bases). Germline V gene lookup returns CDR1 LGHDT and CDR2 YNNKEL (reference sequence). V was pared by 1 base and J by 4 bases, with 10 bases between. CDR3 length: 14 amino acids. CDR3 sequence: CASSQGGCVYGYTF. CDR3 DNA sequence: TGTGCCAGCAGCCAAGGGGGCTGTGTCTATGGCTACACCTTC.

This clone has a handful of counts. The V gene is TRBV19, the J gene TRBJ2-5, with D possibly matching TRBD2 (6 bases). V was cut by 2 bases and J by 1 base, with 11 bases left in between. The CDR3 length is 15 residues. In germline, CDR1 is LNHDA, CDR2 SQIVND (reference sequence). The CDR3 DNA sequence: TGTGCCAGTAGTATAAGTAGCGGAACCCAAGAGACCCAGTACTTC. This gives the protein CASSISSGTQETQYF.

This chain joins TRBV6-5 and TRBJ2-3, with D possibly TRBD2 on 6 matching bases. Germline CDR1 and CDR2: MNHEY and SVGAGI. Trimming left V 3 bases short and J 2 bases short, with 15 bases between. This CDR3 contains 16 residues. The CDR3 spells CASSYAGTLFTDTQYF. Written as DNA, the CDR3 is TGTGCCAGCAGTTATGCCGGGACTCTATTCACAGATACGCAGTATTTT.

The chain links TRBV2 to TRBJ2-5; 7 bases are shared with TRBD2. CDR1 SNHLY and CDR2 FYNNEI come from the germline V gene. The CDR3 runs 13 residues. With V trimmed by 9 bases and J by 4 bases, 8 bases remained unmatched. The CDR3 nucleotides read TGTGCCAGTAACGGACTAGATGTAGAGACCCAGTACTTC. Translating gives CASNGLDVETQYF.

The chain recombines TRBV2 with TRBJ1-2; D is possibly TRBD1 (5 bases). Trimming shortened V by 6 bases and J by 5 bases, and 19 bases separated the two germline ends. The CDR3 has 15 amino acids. Per the germline V gene, CDR1 is SNHLY and CDR2 is FYNNEI. In DNA, the CDR3 is TGTGCCAGCAGAGGCGGGGGGACTACGCTGTATGGCTACACCTTC. Protein product: CASRGGGTTLYGYTF.

The DNA for the CDR3 is TGTGCCAGCAGCCAAGATCTGTCCCGTCAAGAGACCCAGTACTTC. This translates into CASSQDLSRQETQYF. The V call is TRBV14, the J call TRBJ2-5; D unclear. Germline CDR1 SGHDN, CDR2 FVKESK. This CDR3 region has 15 residues. Trimming left V 0 bases short and J 2 bases short, with 10 bases between.

The gene calls are TRBV4-1 and TRBJ2-1; 9 nucleotides agree with TRBD1. Looked up from germline, CDR1 is MGHRA and CDR2 is YSYEKL. The CDR3 is 15 residues long. V shed 5 bases, J shed 4 bases, and the junction held 6 bases outside the gene matches. The CDR3: CASSIQGAGYNEQFF. CDR3 coding DNA: TGCGCCAGCAGCATACAGGGGGCAGGGTACAATGAGCAGTTCTTC.

This chain links TRBV12-3 or TRBV12-4 with TRBJ1-1; the match to TRBD1 covers 7 bases. This CDR3 contains 11 residues. J gave up 12 bases and V 6 bases, and 7 bases lay outside the gene matches. DNA for the CDR3: TGTGCCAGCAGAGAGACAGGGACAACTTTCTTT. This sequence encodes CASRETGTTFF.

This chain connects TRBV29-1 to TRBJ1-2; possible D gene TRBD1, 6 bases. V was cut by 3 bases and J by 8 bases, with 19 bases left in between. The germline V gene encodes CDR1 SQVTM and CDR2 ANQGSEA. The CDR3 is made up of 14 amino acids. As DNA, the CDR3 is TGCAGCGTTGATTCCGGGGAACAGGGCCGCGGCTACACCTTC. Residues: CSVDSGEQGRGYTF.

The chain recombines TRBV5-6 with TRBJ2-1; D ambiguous. The CDR3 runs to 12 residues. Germline loops: CDR1 SGHDT, CDR2 YYEEEE. Trimming took off 3 bases at V and 7 bases at J, with 8 bases between the two ends. This chain's CDR3 is CASSSFTNEQFF. In DNA, the CDR3 is TGTGCCAGCAGCTCCTTCACTAATGAGCAGTTCTTC.

The chain recombines TRBV7-2 with TRBJ2-7; 10 nucleotides line up with TRBD1. This CDR3 comprises 15 residues. V shed 5 bases, J shed 4 bases, and the junction held 8 bases outside the gene matches. CDR1 is SGHTA and CDR2 is FQGNSA in the germline V gene. In nucleotides, the CDR3 is TGTGCCAGCAGCGGCCGACAGGGGGCCGGGTACGAGCAGTACTTC. Translated, it gives CASSGRQGAGYEQYF.

The sample holds a few counts of this clone. The chain employs TRBV6-5 and TRBJ1-2, with a possible D match to TRBD1 (6 bases). The CDR3 is made up of 14 amino acids. The ends were cut back, 2 bases at V and 2 bases at J, with 9 bases in the middle. Germline V gives CDR1 MNHEY, CDR2 SVGAGI. CDR3 DNA: TGTGCCAGCAGTTACACTCAGGGGAACTATGGCTACACCTTC. Protein product: CASSYTQGNYGYTF.

The gene calls are TRBV6-1 and TRBJ1-2; D remains unclear. This CDR3 contains 15 residues. Trimming took 1 base from V and 4 from J, leaving 13 bases between them. In germline, CDR1 is MNHNS, CDR2 SASEGT. The CDR3 here is CASSEGVDWTYGYTF. The CDR3 DNA is TGTGCCAGCAGTGAAGGGGTGGACTGGACCTATGGCTACACCTTC.

This chain joins TRBV4-2 and TRBJ2-7; 8 nucleotides agree with TRBD1. The CDR3 length is 14 residues. Germline V lookup: CDR1 LGHNA, CDR2 YNFKEQ. V trimming: 4 bases; J trimming: 7 bases; junction bases outside the gene matches: 9. The CDR3 loop is CASSPRQGAREQYF. The CDR3 DNA sequence: TGTGCCAGCAGCCCGAGGCAGGGGGCGCGGGAGCAGTACTTC.

The chain couples TRBV10-1 to TRBJ2-4, with TRBD1 matching over 7 bases. CDR1 is WNHNN, CDR2 SYGVQD, per germline (reference sequence). There are 15 residues in the CDR3. The junction had 9 bases not matched to a gene; V was cut back by 8 bases and J by 2 bases. The CDR3: CASFPHRGTKNIQYF. In DNA form, the CDR3 reads TGCGCCAGCTTTCCTCACAGGGGAACCAAAAACATTCAGTACTTC.

The chain carries TRBV13 and TRBJ2-1, with 8 bases aligning to TRBD1. The germline V gene encodes CDR1 PRHDT and CDR2 FYEKMQ (reference sequence). J lost 4 bases, V lost 5 bases, and 7 bases had no gene match. CDR3 length: 15 amino acids. DNA of the CDR3: TGTGCCAGCAGCGGCACGGACAGGGTATACAATGAGCAGTTCTTC. It is translated as CASSGTDRVYNEQFF.

The V gene is TRBV7-2, the J gene TRBJ2-1; 8 bases map to TRBD2. Trimming at V came to 5 bases and at J to 3 bases, leaving 12 bases not matched to a gene. Per the germline V gene, CDR1 is SGHTA and CDR2 is FQGNSA. This CDR3 is 17 amino acids long. The CDR3 bases are TGTGCCAGCAGCCCAGACCGCTTAGCGGGGAGCTACAATGAGCAGTTCTTC. Its protein is CASSPDRLAGSYNEQFF.